Following are 28 T cell receptor beta chains from one sample sequenced in a study of blood T cell repertoires in COVID-19. Here immunoSEQ multiplex PCR was the method, and the copy in TCRdb shows in-frame clones only, minus some. The sample contains 70,000 to 100,000 clones, around 85% of which appear only once. Sequenced: peripheral blood. Receptors originate from an older woman with COVID-19, enrolled during active disease.

V is TRBV6-2 or TRBV6-3 and J is TRBJ2-7; possibly TRBD1 for D (5 bases). Per germline, CDR1 MNHEY and CDR2 SVGEGT. Trimming cost V 4 bases and J 1 base, with 8 bases left between them. This CDR3 comprises 13 residues. DNA of the CDR3: TGTGCCAGCAGTTCGACAGAGTCCTACGAGCAGTACTTC. Translating gives CASSSTESYEQYF.

V and J are TRBV11-3 and TRBJ2-1; 8 bases are a match to TRBD2. This CDR3 spans 14 amino acids. Germline CDR1 SGHNT, CDR2 YENEEA. After removal of 5 bases from V and 2 bases from J, the junction contained 2 bases not matched to a gene. CDR3 amino acids: CASSPGGAYNEQFF. The CDR3 DNA is TGTGCCAGCAGCCCCGGGGGGGCCTACAATGAGCAGTTCTTC.

This clone turned up a few times. The gene calls are TRBV7-9 and TRBJ1-1, with 8 positions matching TRBD1. V was pared by 5 bases and J by 1 base, with 3 bases of the junction left unmatched. CDR1 and CDR2 (germline): SEHNR, FQNEAQ (reference sequence). The CDR3 extends over 14 amino acids. CDR3 amino acids: CASSDGQGNTEAFF. The CDR3, as DNA: TGTGCCAGCAGCGATGGACAGGGGAACACTGAAGCTTTCTTT.

This rearrangement joins TRBV12-5 to TRBJ2-3, with a tentative D call TRBD2 (7 bases). From germline, CDR1 is LGHNT and CDR2 FRNRAP. Trimming pared 0 bases from V and 10 bases from J, leaving 20 bases between. CDR3 length equals 16 residues. The CDR3 coding sequence is TGTGCTAGTGGTTTGGTAACGCGGGGGCCAGAAAGACCGCAGTATTTT. Its protein product is CASGLVTRGPERPQYF.

This chain uses TRBV4-2 with TRBJ1-6; D possibly corresponds to TRBD1 (5 bases). Germline values: CDR1 LGHNA, CDR2 YNFKEQ. V was shortened by 1 base and J by 7 bases, with 11 bases between the two germline ends. This CDR3 has 15 residues. The DNA for the CDR3 is TGTGCCAGCAGCCAAGGAGGGACTTCGAATTCACCCCTCCACTTT. Protein: CASSQGGTSNSPLHF.

This chain joins TRBV19 and TRBJ1-1; TRBD1 matches 10 bases. The germline CDR1 and CDR2 sequences are LNHDA and SQIVND (reference sequence). V dropped 3 bases and J dropped 7; count of bases not matched to a gene: 2. This CDR3 is built from 13 residues. CDR3 coding DNA: TGTGCCAGTAGTATCGGGACAGGGGATGAAGCTTTCTTT. Translating it yields CASSIGTGDEAFF.

This clone was observed once. The gene calls are TRBV12-3 or TRBV12-4 and TRBJ1-2, with D possibly matching TRBD1 (5 bases). The CDR3 sequence is 11 residues long. Trimming removed 8 bases from V and 4 bases from J, with 8 bases in between. The CDR3 nucleotides read TGTGCCAGCCGACAGCTCTATGGCTACACCTTC. Protein product: CASRQLYGYTF.

The chain links TRBV6-6 to TRBJ1-5, with TRBD1 matching over 11 bases. The CDR3 extends over 14 amino acids. V lost 4 bases to trimming and J lost 8 bases; unmatched junction nucleotides: 4. Germline CDR1 reads MNHNY; CDR2 reads SVGAGI (reference sequence). CDR3 in DNA: TGTGCCAGCAGTTTCGGACAGGGGGCGAAGCCCCAGCATTTT. Its translation is CASSFGQGAKPQHF.

The genes are TRBV7-2 and TRBJ2-1; D is ambiguous. Germline V gene data show CDR1 as SGHTA and CDR2 as FQGNSA. The V gene lost 2 bases and the J gene lost 4 bases, with 15 bases spanning the gap. The CDR3 runs to 16 residues. The CDR3, as DNA: TGTGCCAGCAGCTTATTGTGGGCAGAACAATACAATGAGCAGTTCTTC. This translates into CASSLLWAEQYNEQFF.

The V gene is TRBV7-2, the J gene TRBJ2-7; the match to TRBD2 covers 12 bases. The CDR3 covers 16 residues. Germline-derived CDR1 and CDR2 are SGHTA and FQGNSA. V lost 5 bases to trimming and J lost 2 bases; unmatched junction nucleotides: 7. CDR3 DNA: TGTGCCAGCAGCCCCGAGACTAGCGGGGGACCCTACGAGCAGTACTTC. Amino acids: CASSPETSGGPYEQYF.

V is TRBV9 and J is TRBJ1-4; 8 bases map to TRBD1. Trimming at V came to 0 bases and at J to 1 base, leaving 2 bases not matched to a gene. This CDR3 contains 16 residues. Germline CDR1 SGDLS, CDR2 YYNGEE. The CDR3 nucleotides are TGTGCCAGCAGCGTAGCTGGACAGGGAACTAATGAAAAACTGTTTTTT. Amino acid sequence: CASSVAGQGTNEKLFF.

The chain couples TRBV4-1 to TRBJ1-2; D is perhaps TRBD1 (5 bases). Per the germline V gene, CDR1 is MGHRA and CDR2 is YSYEKL. This CDR3 has 14 amino acids. The germline V and J ends were trimmed by 4 bases and 3 bases, with 12 bases remaining between them. The CDR3 region is CASSPGGRDYGYTF. The CDR3 bases are TGCGCCAGCAGCCCGGGGGGACGTGACTATGGCTACACCTTC.

The chain is built from TRBV5-1 and TRBJ1-5, with D unresolved. V lost 2 bases and J 6 bases, leaving 9 bases between the germline ends. The CDR3 is made up of 13 amino acids. Looked up from germline, CDR1 is SGHRS and CDR2 is YFSETQ. CDR3 sequence (DNA): TGCGCCAGCAGCTTAGGAGAGCGTCAGCCCCAGCATTTT. It yields the protein CASSLGERQPQHF.

V gene TRBV18 combines with J gene TRBJ1-4; D not certain. The CDR3 consists of 16 residues. From germline, CDR1 is KGHSH and CDR2 LQKENI. V dropped 3 bases and J dropped 14 bases, with 25 bases sitting between them. For the CDR3, the DNA is TGTGCCAGCTCACCCAGTGTCGACCCAGGCCTCCGCCGCCTGTTTTTT. Translated, it gives CASSPSVDPGLRRLFF.

The chain has TRBV7-9 and TRBJ1-2, with TRBD1 matching 7 bases. V gave up 4 bases and J gave up 7 bases; unmatched junction bases: 12. The CDR3 covers 15 residues. Per germline, CDR1 SEHNR and CDR2 FQNEAQ (reference sequence). This chain's CDR3 is CASSSSDRDGSGYTF. DNA for the CDR3: TGTGCCAGCAGCTCGTCTGACAGGGATGGGAGTGGCTACACCTTC.

The count of this clone is one. V gene TRBV10-3 combines with J gene TRBJ1-2, with TRBD1 matching 8 bases. The CDR3 has 16 residues. Trimming removed 0 bases from V and 3 bases from J; junction bases left unmatched: 6. Germline CDR1 reads ENHRY; CDR2 reads SYGVKD. The CDR3 DNA follows: TGTGCCATCAGTGAGTCCTACAGGGGGACCGACTATGGCTACACCTTC. This encodes CAISESYRGTDYGYTF.

The chain is built from TRBV7-3 and TRBJ1-2, with D possibly being TRBD1 (6 bases). V shed 5 bases and J shed 1 base, with 11 bases lying between them. CDR3 length equals 14 residues. Germline V lookup: CDR1 SGHTA, CDR2 FQGTGA. The CDR3 bases are TGTGCCAGCAGCCCCGACAGGAATAACTATGGCTACACCTTC. This translates into CASSPDRNNYGYTF. Looking up the rest from reference TRBV7-3 and TRBJ1-2 gives the full variable domain: GAGVSQTPSNKVTEKGKYVELRCDPISGHTALYWYRQSLGQGPEFLIYFQGTGAADDSGLPNDRFFAVRPEGSVSTLKIQRTERGDSAVYLCASSPDRNNYGYTFGSGTRLTVV.

The rearrangement uses TRBV5-1 and TRBJ1-2; TRBD1 agrees at 10 bases. This CDR3 region has 14 residues. Germline V gives CDR1 SGHRS, CDR2 YFSETQ. With V trimmed by 4 bases and J by 3 bases, 3 bases remained unmatched. The CDR3 nucleotides are TGCGCCAGCAGCAGCGGACAGGGGGACTATGGCTACACCTTC. This translates into CASSSGQGDYGYTF.

This chain links TRBV19 with TRBJ1-1; TRBD1 matches 7 bases. The CDR3 is 14 amino acids. The V gene end was trimmed by 6 bases and the J gene end by 4 bases; junction bases not matched to a gene: 8. Germline assignment: CDR1 LNHDA and CDR2 SQIVND (reference sequence). CDR3 nucleotides: TGTGCCAGTAGCGCCGCCGACAGGGTCACTGAAGCTTTCTTT. It translates to CASSAADRVTEAFF.

This clone has a single count. This chain connects TRBV19 to TRBJ1-6, with a possible D match to TRBD1 (5 bases). This CDR3 comprises 14 residues. The germline gives CDR1 LNHDA, CDR2 SQIVND (reference sequence). Trimming removed 7 bases from V and 8 bases from J, with 15 bases in between. CDR3 nucleotide sequence: TGTGCCAGTACTCAGGGTGAATGGGATTCACCCCTCCACTTT. This codes for CASTQGEWDSPLHF.

V and J are TRBV30 and TRBJ1-2; 8 nucleotides align to TRBD1. CDR1 is GTSNPN, CDR2 SVGIG, per germline (reference sequence). The CDR3 covers 13 residues. The V and J ends lost 5 bases and 7 bases, in that order; junction bases with no gene match: 9. The CDR3 region is CAWGYGQGFGYTF. DNA for the CDR3: TGTGCCTGGGGATATGGACAGGGCTTTGGCTACACCTTC.

V usage is TRBV7-9 and J usage is TRBJ1-1; D is possibly TRBD1 (5 bases). V dropped 6 bases and J dropped 6 bases, with 11 bases sitting between them. The CDR3 runs to 12 residues. Germline assignment: CDR1 SEHNR and CDR2 FQNEAQ (reference sequence). In DNA form, the CDR3 reads TGTGCCAGCAGGACAGTGAATCCTGAAGCTTTCTTT. It is translated as CASRTVNPEAFF.

CDR3 sequence (DNA): TGTGCCAGCTCACCATACACAGGAAATAGCAATCAGCCCCAGCATTTT. Translating it yields CASSPYTGNSNQPQHF. V is TRBV18 and J is TRBJ1-5, with a tentative D call TRBD1 (5 bases). Trimming took off 2 bases at V and 0 bases at J, with 11 bases between the two ends. The CDR3 totals 16 residues. Germline CDR1 KGHSH, CDR2 LQKENI.

The chain uses TRBV12-3 or TRBV12-4 and TRBJ1-1, with D perhaps matching TRBD1 (5 bases). Trimming stripped 3 bases from V and 1 base from J, with 6 bases between. The CDR3 loop spans 13 amino acids. The CDR3 region is CASSFQGNTEAFF. As DNA, the CDR3 is TGTGCCAGCAGTTTCCAGGGGAACACTGAAGCTTTCTTT.

The chain is built from TRBV4-3 and TRBJ2-3; a weak D match, TRBD1 (6 bases). The germline V gene has CDR1 LGHNA and CDR2 YSLEER. Trimming shortened V by 1 base and J by 2 bases, and 10 bases separated the two germline ends. CDR3 length equals 15 residues. CDR3 sequence reads: CASSQGGQNTDTQYF. CDR3 bases: TGCGCCAGCAGCCAAGGGGGACAAAACACAGATACGCAGTATTTT.

V gene TRBV23-1 combines with J gene TRBJ1-3; D gene unclear. TRBV23-1 is an ORF for which the function is uncertain. Trimming left V 3 bases short and J 8 bases short, with 11 bases between. This CDR3 contains 13 residues. The CDR3, as DNA: TGCGCCAGCAGTCACAATCATTCGGACACCATATATTTT. It yields the protein CASSHNHSDTIYF.

The CDR3 spells CASSSLYDTQYF. The CDR3 DNA sequence: TGTGCCAGCAGCTCCTTGTATGATACGCAGTATTTT. The chain is built from TRBV7-9 and TRBJ2-3, with D unresolved. V was shortened by 4 bases and J by 6 bases, with 8 bases between the two germline ends. CDR1 is SEHNR and CDR2 is FQNEAQ in the germline V gene (reference sequence). This CDR3 is 12 amino acids long.

In its sample, this clone was seen a few times. The chain links TRBV5-4 to TRBJ2-1; 7 nucleotides agree with TRBD2. CDR1 is SGHNT and CDR2 is YYREEE in the germline V gene (reference sequence). The CDR3 is 13 residues long. V shed 4 bases and J 6 bases; nucleotides not matched to a gene: 4. CDR3 sequence (DNA): TGTGCCAGCAGCAAAACTAGCGTCAATGAGCAGTTCTTC. It is translated as CASSKTSVNEQFF. The whole variable domain, remainder taken from reference TRBV5-4 and TRBJ2-1, is ETGVTQSPTHLIKTRGQQVTLRCSSQSGHNTVSWYQQALGQGPQFIFQYYREEENGRGNFPPRFSGLQFPNYSSELNVNALELDDSALYLCASSKTSVNEQFFGPGTRLTVL.